This T cell receptor (beta chain) stems from a study of blood T cell repertoires in COVID-19. At the level of the study: The United States, Italy and Spain were the sources of the acute and convalescent COVID-19 samples.

The CDR3 consists of 17 residues. The ends lost 1 base at V and 5 bases at J; junction bases unmatched: 10. The germline gives CDR1 SGHTA, CDR2 FQGNSA. Profiling relied on immunoSEQ multiplex PCR, and the TCRdb table lists in-frame clones only, not all of them. The sample contains around 200,000 clones, 83% of which appear only once. The chain links TRBV7-2 to TRBJ2-7; 11 bases align to TRBD2. The clonotype comes from a man in his forties or fifties with active or convalescent COVID-19. Sequencing was carried out using peripheral blood. CDR3 sequence: CASSLEPLAGGRNEQYF. DNA of the CDR3: TGTGCCAGCAGCTTAGAGCCCCTAGCGGGGGGCCGGAACGAGCAGTACTTC.